This passage covers 29 T cell receptor beta chains from one sample sequenced in a study of control samples from healthy donors and cancer patients. Assay: immunoSEQ multiplex PCR; the TCRdb copy retains only in-frame clones and omits some. The sample gives about 4,000 clones, 77% of which show up once; approximately 9.4% is in the top ten. Sequenced: formalin-fixed, paraffin-embedded tissue. These receptors all come from a female donor with melanoma.

The rearrangement joins TRBV28 to TRBJ1-5; D possibly corresponds to TRBD1 (5 bases). Germline CDR1 is MDHEN and CDR2 is SYDVKM. The CDR3 spans 16 residues. V shed 4 bases and J shed 2 bases, with 15 bases lying between them. The CDR3 nucleotides read TGTGCCAGCAGTTCAATAAGGGGTTCTGGCAATCAGCCCCAGCATTTT. Amino acids: CASSSIRGSGNQPQHF.

The chain uses TRBV2 and TRBJ1-4; 10 positions match TRBD1. The V segment lost 3 bases and the J segment 6 bases; nucleotides outside the gene matches: 7. The germline V gene has CDR1 SNHLY and CDR2 FYNNEI. This CDR3 has 16 residues. The CDR3 DNA sequence: TGTGCCAGCAGTGAGCTCGTGACAGGGGGCTATGAAAAACTGTTTTTT. This codes for CASSELVTGGYEKLFF. Variable domain in full (rest from reference TRBV2 and TRBJ1-4): EPEVTQTPSHQVTQMGQEVILRCVPISNHLYFYWYRQILGQKVEFLVSFYNNEISEKSEIFDDQFSVERPDGSNFTLKIRSTKLEDSAMYFCASSELVTGGYEKLFFGSGTQLSVL.

The V call is TRBV11-3, the J call TRBJ2-2; D may be TRBD2 (6 bases). The CDR3 contains 15 residues. Germline loops: CDR1 SGHNT, CDR2 YENEEA. V lost 5 bases to trimming and J lost 1 base, with 11 bases between them. The CDR3 is CASSIGTLNTGELFF. The CDR3 DNA reads as TGTGCCAGCAGCATCGGGACTTTGAACACCGGGGAGCTGTTTTTT.

The chain joins TRBV18 to TRBJ2-2, with no clear D. This CDR3 is 13 amino acids long. Trimming cost V 6 bases and J 9 bases, with 14 bases left between them. Looked up from germline, CDR1 is KGHSH and CDR2 is LQKENI. The CDR3 sequence is CASSPGPRRELFF. In DNA form, the CDR3 reads TGTGCCAGCTCCCCCGGACCTCGGCGGGAGCTGTTTTTT.

The V and J genes are TRBV7-9 and TRBJ1-3; 7 bases are a match to TRBD1. CDR1 and CDR2 (germline): SEHNR, FQNEAQ (reference sequence). With 4 bases clipped from V and 0 bases from J, the junction kept 6 bases outside the gene matches. This CDR3 has 16 amino acids. CDR3 in amino acids: CASSSDRRSSGNTIYF. CDR3 nucleotide sequence: TGTGCCAGCAGCTCGGACAGGCGAAGCTCTGGAAACACCATATATTTT.

The V call is TRBV5-1, the J call TRBJ2-7; TRBD2 might be the D (5 bases). CDR1 and CDR2 from the germline V gene are SGHRS and YFSETQ. This CDR3 has 15 amino acids. V was clipped by 4 bases and J by 5 bases, with 19 bases between them. CDR3 residues: CASSGGTSLSNEQYF. CDR3 DNA sequence: TGCGCCAGCAGCGGAGGAACTAGTCTTTCCAACGAGCAGTACTTC.

Here the CDR3 reads CASSSDSYNEQFF. The CDR3 nucleotides are TGTGCCAGCAGCTCGGACAGTTACAATGAGCAGTTCTTC. The chain has TRBV11-2 and TRBJ2-1; possible D gene TRBD1, 6 bases. Germline lookup yields CDR1 SGHAT and CDR2 FQNNGV. V lost 4 bases and J 4 bases, leaving 8 bases between the germline ends. The CDR3 covers 13 residues. Combining the CDR3 with reference TRBV11-2 and TRBJ2-1 gives the whole variable domain EAGVAQSPRYKIIEKRQSVAFWCNPISGHATLYWYQQILGQGPKLLIQFQNNGVVDDSQLPKDRFSAERLKGVDSTLKIQPAKLEDSAVYLCASSSDSYNEQFFGPGTRLTVL.

The V call is TRBV28, the J call TRBJ1-1; maybe TRBD1 (5 bases). Trimming took 5 bases from V and 1 from J, leaving 17 bases between them. The CDR3 extends over 16 amino acids. Germline V lookup: CDR1 MDHEN, CDR2 SYDVKM. The CDR3 bases are TGTGCCAGCAGTCCCCGGGGCGGACCACAGAACACTGAAGCTTTCTTT. Translating gives CASSPRGGPQNTEAFF.

J is TRBJ1-2 and V is TRBV9; possibly TRBD1 for D (6 bases). The germline V gene encodes CDR1 SGDLS and CDR2 YYNGEE. Deletions cut 4 bases from V and 4 bases from J, with 23 bases between. CDR3 length: 17 residues. The CDR3 nucleotides are TGTGCCAGCAGCTTGGGGGCCAGTCCTATCTCGGGCTATGGCTACACCTTC. It is translated as CASSLGASPISGYGYTF.

This chain connects TRBV7-9 to TRBJ2-1; no clear D gene. Germline loops: CDR1 SEHNR, CDR2 FQNEAQ (reference sequence). This CDR3 is 13 amino acids long. Trimming removed 1 base at V and 9 bases at J, with 10 bases between. The CDR3 protein is CASSLGWAIEQFF. CDR3 DNA sequence: TGTGCCAGCAGCTTAGGGTGGGCGATTGAGCAGTTCTTC. Full variable domain (remainder filled in from reference TRBV7-9 and TRBJ2-1): DTGVSQNPRHKITKRGQNVTFRCDPISEHNRLYWYRQTLGQGPEFLTYFQNEAQLEKSRLLSDRFSAERPKGSFSTLEIQRTEQGDSAMYLCASSLGWAIEQFFGPGTRLTVL.

The CDR3 sequence: CASANEGKRRETQYF. CDR3 nucleotides: TGCGCCAGCGCTAATGAAGGAAAACGTCGAGAGACCCAGTACTTC. The chain combines TRBV5-1 with TRBJ2-5, with D hard to call. Trimming removed 7 bases at V and 4 bases at J, with 20 bases between. CDR3 length: 15 amino acids. The V gene's germline CDR1 is SGHRS and CDR2 YFSETQ.

The chain joins TRBV28 to TRBJ2-3; D is unresolved. Germline V gene sequence: CDR1 MDHEN, CDR2 SYDVKM. The germline V and J ends were trimmed by 5 bases and 6 bases, with 9 bases remaining between them. This CDR3 contains 12 residues. CDR3: CASSPQSDTQYF. The CDR3 DNA reads TGTGCCAGCAGTCCCCAATCTGATACGCAGTATTTT.

The gene calls are TRBV6-2 or TRBV6-3 and TRBJ2-3; 8 bases are a match to TRBD2. The CDR3 is 14 amino acids. V lost 5 bases, J lost 2 bases, and 3 bases stayed unmatched. Germline-derived CDR1 and CDR2 are MNHEY and SVGEGT. CDR3 loop: CASSGLAPTDTQYF. Here the CDR3 DNA reads TGTGCCAGCAGTGGACTAGCCCCCACAGATACGCAGTATTTT.

V is TRBV20-1 and J is TRBJ2-5; D call uncertain. Germline V gene sequence: CDR1 DFQATT, CDR2 SNEGSKA (reference sequence). CDR3 length: 11 amino acids. The germline V and J ends were trimmed by 3 bases and 4 bases, with 6 bases remaining between them. The CDR3 DNA reads as TGCAGTGCTAGTGAGGCAGAGACCCAGTACTTC. Encoded protein: CSASEAETQYF.

The V and J genes are TRBV9 and TRBJ2-1, with D possibly matching TRBD2 (7 bases). CDR1 is SGDLS and CDR2 is YYNGEE in the germline V gene. The CDR3 contains 16 residues. Trimming removed 2 bases from V and 4 bases from J, with 16 bases in between. The CDR3 sequence is CASSVPSEGGYNEQFF. DNA of the CDR3: TGTGCCAGCAGCGTCCCTTCGGAGGGGGGGTACAATGAGCAGTTCTTC.

The chain employs TRBV2 and TRBJ2-6, with D perhaps matching TRBD1 (5 bases). Germline V gene sequence: CDR1 SNHLY, CDR2 FYNNEI. The CDR3 length is 13 residues. Trimming left V 8 bases short and J 5 bases short, with 10 bases between. CDR3 residues: CASGATRANVLTF. In DNA form, the CDR3 reads TGTGCCAGCGGGGCGACTCGGGCCAACGTCCTGACTTTC. Looking up the rest from reference TRBV2 and TRBJ2-6 gives the full variable domain: EPEVTQTPSHQVTQMGQEVILRCVPISNHLYFYWYRQILGQKVEFLVSFYNNEISEKSEIFDDQFSVERPDGSNFTLKIRSTKLEDSAMYFCASGATRANVLTFGAGSRLTVL.

The V and J genes are TRBV28 and TRBJ2-3; possibly TRBD1 or TRBD2 for D (5 bases each). V gave up 2 bases and J gave up 9 bases, with 15 bases separating them. Germline V CDR1 and CDR2: MDHEN, SYDVKM. This CDR3 comprises 14 residues. CDR3 in amino acids: CASSLGTGGRTQYF. In DNA form, the CDR3 reads TGTGCCAGCAGTTTAGGTACTGGGGGTAGGACGCAGTATTTT.

The chain employs TRBV3-1 (or the pseudogene TRBV3-2) and TRBJ1-2, with D uncertain. This CDR3 has 13 residues. CDR1 is LGHDT and CDR2 is YNNKEL in the germline V gene (reference sequence). The V and J ends lost 2 bases and 4 bases respectively, with 8 bases between them. The CDR3, as DNA: TGTGCCAGCAGCCAACTGGTCGGCTATGGCTACACCTTC. This codes for CASSQLVGYGYTF.

The CDR3 loop is CASSLATGAANTGELFF. The CDR3 DNA sequence: TGTGCCAGCAGCTTGGCTACAGGGGCGGCGAACACCGGGGAGCTGTTTTTT. The rearrangement links TRBV5-4 to TRBJ2-2; 7 bases line up with TRBD1. Unmatched junction bases numbered 5, after V lost 0 bases and J lost 0 bases. This CDR3 is 17 amino acids long. The V gene's germline CDR1 is SGHNT and CDR2 YYREEE (reference sequence).

The rearrangement uses TRBV19 and TRBJ1-1; D is uncertain. Germline assignment: CDR1 LNHDA and CDR2 SQIVND (reference sequence). This CDR3 has 15 residues. V lost 4 bases to trimming and J lost 4 bases, with 16 bases between them. The CDR3 DNA follows: TGTGCCAGTAGTAAAAGGACCCCCAGAGCCACTGAAGCTTTCTTT. This gives the protein CASSKRTPRATEAFF.

The CDR3 sequence is CASSQDPSGYTEAFF. CDR3 DNA: TGTGCCAGCAGCCAAGACCCCTCCGGGTACACTGAAGCTTTCTTT. The chain couples TRBV3-1 (or the pseudogene TRBV3-2) to TRBJ1-1, with D uncertain. CDR3 size: 15 residues. Germline values: CDR1 LGHDT, CDR2 YNNKEL (reference sequence). Trimming pared 0 bases from V and 3 bases from J, leaving 11 bases between.

This clone was detected only a few times. The chain recombines TRBV5-6 with TRBJ2-1; 8 nucleotides match TRBD2. The CDR3 consists of 15 residues. Germline V gives CDR1 SGHDT, CDR2 YYEEEE. The V segment lost 1 base and the J segment 4 bases; nucleotides outside the gene matches: 4. CDR3 sequence reads: CASSLQLAEYNEQFF. CDR3 nucleotides: TGTGCCAGCAGCTTGCAACTAGCGGAATACAATGAGCAGTTCTTC.

V gene TRBV7-2 combines with J gene TRBJ2-1; 8 bases match TRBD1. Germline CDR1 reads SGHTA; CDR2 reads FQGNSA. This CDR3 has 17 amino acids. V lost 4 bases to trimming and J lost 4 bases; unmatched junction nucleotides: 12. The CDR3 reads CASSSTRLQGGYNEQFF. In DNA form, the CDR3 reads TGTGCCAGCAGCTCAACCCGCTTACAGGGGGGATACAATGAGCAGTTCTTC. The full variable domain, its missing parts supplied by reference TRBV7-2 and TRBJ2-1, is GAGVSQSPSNKVTEKGKDVELRCDPISGHTALYWYRQSLGQGLEFLIYFQGNSAPDKSGLPSDRFSAERTGGSVSTLTIQRTQQEDSAVYLCASSSTRLQGGYNEQFFGPGTRLTVL.

Worth noting for this clone: Distinct nucleotide sequences in the sample also encode this CDR3. The chain carries TRBV7-2 and TRBJ1-1, with no clear D. Looked up from germline, CDR1 is SGHTA and CDR2 is FQGNSA. The CDR3 has 14 residues. V was clipped by 1 base and J by 0 bases, with 6 bases between them. As DNA, the CDR3 is TGTGCCAGCAGCTTAGGCAGCATGAACACTGAAGCTTTCTTT. It codes for CASSLGSMNTEAFF. The whole variable domain, filled in from reference TRBV7-2 and TRBJ1-1, reads GAGVSQSPSNKVTEKGKDVELRCDPISGHTALYWYRQSLGQGLEFLIYFQGNSAPDKSGLPSDRFSAERTGGSVSTLTIQRTQQEDSAVYLCASSLGSMNTEAFFGQGTRLTVV.

The V and J genes are TRBV7-9 and TRBJ2-3; D is undetermined. Germline CDR1 reads SEHNR; CDR2 reads FQNEAQ (reference sequence). The CDR3 runs to 14 residues. The V end lost 6 bases, the J end lost 3 bases, and 13 bases lay between the germline ends. CDR3 residues: CASRDLGRTDTQYF. CDR3 DNA sequence: TGTGCCAGCAGGGACCTAGGTAGGACAGATACGCAGTATTTT.

The V call is TRBV28, the J call TRBJ2-7, with 8 bases identical to TRBD1. The length of the CDR3 is 14 residues. J lost 6 bases, V lost 6 bases, and 10 bases had no gene match. CDR1 and CDR2 from the germline V gene are MDHEN and SYDVKM. CDR3 sequence reads: CASSPGQGFAEQYF. The CDR3 DNA reads as TGTGCCAGCAGCCCCGGACAGGGTTTTGCCGAGCAGTACTTC.

There are a few counts of this clone. In nucleotides, the CDR3 is TGTGCCAGCTCAGCCCCGGGCACAGGGGGTAAAAACATTCAGTACTTC. This codes for CASSAPGTGGKNIQYF. This chain links TRBV18 with TRBJ2-4; 8 nucleotides match TRBD1. Germline loops: CDR1 KGHSH, CDR2 LQKENI. Losses at the gene ends were 5 bases for V and 4 bases for J; bases not matched to a gene: 10. This CDR3 comprises 16 residues. The complete variable domain, with remaining parts taken from reference TRBV18 and TRBJ2-4, reads NAGVMQNPRHLVRRRGQEARLRCSPMKGHSHVYWYRQLPEEGLKFMVYLQKENIIDESGMPKERFSAEFPKEGPSILRIQQVVRGDSAAYFCASSAPGTGGKNIQYFGAGTRLSVL.

The chain uses TRBV7-8 and TRBJ1-6; D gene ambiguous. Trimming cost V 0 bases and J 6 bases, with 9 bases left between them. CDR3 length: 15 amino acids. The germline CDR1 and CDR2 sequences are SGHVS and FQNEAQ. The CDR3 region is CASSLAAVPNSPLHF. As DNA, the CDR3 is TGTGCCAGCAGCTTAGCGGCAGTACCTAATTCACCCCTCCACTTT.

This clone was seen more than once but under ten times. This rearrangement joins TRBV7-3 to TRBJ2-1; 7 bases map to TRBD2. The CDR3 loop spans 17 amino acids. The trim removed 5 bases at V and 5 bases at J, leaving 15 bases unmatched. The germline CDR1 and CDR2 sequences are SGHTA and FQGTGA. The CDR3 coding sequence is TGTGCCAGCAGCCTTCATTTCGCGGGAGCGGGAAACAATGAGCAGTTCTTC. It is translated as CASSLHFAGAGNNEQFF.